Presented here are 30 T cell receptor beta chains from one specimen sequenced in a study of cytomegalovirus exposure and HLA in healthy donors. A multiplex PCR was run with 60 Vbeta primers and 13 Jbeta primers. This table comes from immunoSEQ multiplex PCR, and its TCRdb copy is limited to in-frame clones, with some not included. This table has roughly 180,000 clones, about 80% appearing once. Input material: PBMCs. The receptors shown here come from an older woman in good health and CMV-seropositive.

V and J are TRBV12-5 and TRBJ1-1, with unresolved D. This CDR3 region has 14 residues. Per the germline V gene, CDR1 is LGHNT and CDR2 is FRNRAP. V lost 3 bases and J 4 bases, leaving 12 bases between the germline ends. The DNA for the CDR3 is TGTGCTAGTGGTTTCGATACCCCGGGCACTGAAGCTTTCTTT. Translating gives CASGFDTPGTEAFF.

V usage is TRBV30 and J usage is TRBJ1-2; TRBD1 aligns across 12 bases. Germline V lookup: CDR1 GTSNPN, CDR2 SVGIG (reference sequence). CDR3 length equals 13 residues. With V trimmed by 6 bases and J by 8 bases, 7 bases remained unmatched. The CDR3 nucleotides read TGTGCCTGCCCAGGGGACAGGGGGCCCGGCTACACCTTC. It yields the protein CACPGDRGPGYTF.

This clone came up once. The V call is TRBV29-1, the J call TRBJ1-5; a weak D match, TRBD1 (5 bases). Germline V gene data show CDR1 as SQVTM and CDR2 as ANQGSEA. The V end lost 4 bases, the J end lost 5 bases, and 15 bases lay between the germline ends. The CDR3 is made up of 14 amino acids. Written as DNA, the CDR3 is TGCAGCGTTGGCACAGGATCTGGGGATCAGCCCCAGCATTTT. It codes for CSVGTGSGDQPQHF.

CDR3 protein: CAISTASSYNEQFF. CDR3 sequence (DNA): TGTGCCATCAGTACTGCGAGCTCCTACAATGAGCAGTTCTTC. The chain has TRBV10-3 and TRBJ2-1; no clear D. Germline values: CDR1 ENHRY, CDR2 SYGVKD. CDR3 size: 14 residues. V shed 5 bases and J shed 0 bases, with 8 bases lying between them.

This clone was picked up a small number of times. The DNA for the CDR3 is TGTGCCAGCTCACCCGGGAGGCGTGCCCAAGAGACCCAGTACTTC. Its protein product is CASSPGRRAQETQYF. The chain employs TRBV18 and TRBJ2-5, with 7 bases aligning to TRBD2. V lost 3 bases, J lost 1 base, and 5 bases stayed unmatched. The CDR3 consists of 15 residues. Germline lookup yields CDR1 KGHSH and CDR2 LQKENI.

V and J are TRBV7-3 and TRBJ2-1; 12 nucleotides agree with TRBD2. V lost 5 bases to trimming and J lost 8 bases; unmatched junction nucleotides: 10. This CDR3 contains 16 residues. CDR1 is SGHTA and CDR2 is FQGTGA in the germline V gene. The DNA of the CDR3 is TGTGCCAGCAGCCGATCTAGCGGGAGGGCCTCGGATGAGCAGTTCTTC. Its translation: CASSRSSGRASDEQFF.

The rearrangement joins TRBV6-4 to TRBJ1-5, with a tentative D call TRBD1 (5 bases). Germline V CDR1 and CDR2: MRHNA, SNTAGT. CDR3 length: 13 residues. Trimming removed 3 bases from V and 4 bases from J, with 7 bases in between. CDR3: CASSEEGNQPQHF. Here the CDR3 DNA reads TGTGCCAGCAGTGAGGAGGGGAATCAGCCCCAGCATTTT.

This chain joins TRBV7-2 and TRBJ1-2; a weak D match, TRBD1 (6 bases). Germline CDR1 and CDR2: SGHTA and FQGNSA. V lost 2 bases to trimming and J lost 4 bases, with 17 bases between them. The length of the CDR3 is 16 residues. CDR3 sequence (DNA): TGTGCCAGCAGCTTACAATTTCCAAGGGGGTCCTATGGCTACACCTTC. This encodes CASSLQFPRGSYGYTF.

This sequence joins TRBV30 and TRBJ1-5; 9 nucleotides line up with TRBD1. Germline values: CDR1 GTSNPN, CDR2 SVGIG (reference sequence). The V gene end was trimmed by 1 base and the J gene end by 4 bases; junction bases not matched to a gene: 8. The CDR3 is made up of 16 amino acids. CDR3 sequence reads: CAWSANPGQGNQPQHF. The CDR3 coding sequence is TGTGCCTGGAGTGCGAACCCGGGACAGGGTAATCAGCCCCAGCATTTT.

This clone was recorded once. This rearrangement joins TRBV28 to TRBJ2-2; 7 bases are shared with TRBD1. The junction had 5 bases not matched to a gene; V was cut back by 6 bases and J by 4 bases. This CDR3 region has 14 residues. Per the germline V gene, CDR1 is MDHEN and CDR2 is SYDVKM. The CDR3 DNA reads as TGTGCCAGCAGCCTGGGACAGAGCACCGGGGAGCTGTTTTTT. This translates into CASSLGQSTGELFF.

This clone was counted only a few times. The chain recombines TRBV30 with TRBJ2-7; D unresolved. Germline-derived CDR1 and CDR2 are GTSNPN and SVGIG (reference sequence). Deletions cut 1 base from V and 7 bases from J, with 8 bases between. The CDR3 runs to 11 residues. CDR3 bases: TGTGCCTGGAGTGGCCCTCAGGAGCAGTACTTC. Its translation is CAWSGPQEQYF.

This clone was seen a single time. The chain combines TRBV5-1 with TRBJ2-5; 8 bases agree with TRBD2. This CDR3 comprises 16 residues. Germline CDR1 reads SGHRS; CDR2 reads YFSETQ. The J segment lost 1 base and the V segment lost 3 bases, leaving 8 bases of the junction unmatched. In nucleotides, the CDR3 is TGCGCCAGCAGCTCAATAGCGGGATTGCCCCAAGAGACCCAGTACTTC. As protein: CASSSIAGLPQETQYF.

In DNA, the CDR3 is TGCGCCAGCAGCCAAGATCAGGGGGTGGCAGAGACCCAGTACTTC. Amino acids: CASSQDQGVAETQYF. The chain uses TRBV4-3 and TRBJ2-5, with 7 bases matching TRBD1. The CDR3 sequence is 15 residues long. V was pared by 0 bases and J by 4 bases, with 5 bases of the junction left unmatched. In germline, CDR1 is LGHNA, CDR2 YSLEER.

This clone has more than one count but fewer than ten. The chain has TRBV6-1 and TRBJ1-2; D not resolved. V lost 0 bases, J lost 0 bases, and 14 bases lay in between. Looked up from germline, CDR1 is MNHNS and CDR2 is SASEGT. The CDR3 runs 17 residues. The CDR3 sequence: CASSEAAYWGANYGYTF. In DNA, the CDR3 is TGTGCCAGCAGTGAAGCGGCATATTGGGGAGCTAACTATGGCTACACCTTC.

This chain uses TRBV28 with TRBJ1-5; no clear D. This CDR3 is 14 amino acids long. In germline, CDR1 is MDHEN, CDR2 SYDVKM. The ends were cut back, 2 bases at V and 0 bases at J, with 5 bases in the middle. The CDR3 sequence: CASSLVHSNQPQHF. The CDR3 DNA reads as TGTGCCAGCAGTTTAGTACATAGCAATCAGCCCCAGCATTTT.

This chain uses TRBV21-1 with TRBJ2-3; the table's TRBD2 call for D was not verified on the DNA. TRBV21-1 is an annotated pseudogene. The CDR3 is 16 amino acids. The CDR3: CASSTVAGGQEDTQYF. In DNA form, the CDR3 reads TGTGCCAGCAGCACAGTAGCGGGAGGGCAGGAAGATACGCAGTATTTT.

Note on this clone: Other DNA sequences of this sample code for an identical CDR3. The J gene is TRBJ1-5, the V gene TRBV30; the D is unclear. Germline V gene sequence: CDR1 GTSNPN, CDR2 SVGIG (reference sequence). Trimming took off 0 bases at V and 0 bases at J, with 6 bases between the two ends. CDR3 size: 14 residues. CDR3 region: CAWSVSGSNQPQHF. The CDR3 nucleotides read TGTGCCTGGAGTGTTTCAGGTAGCAATCAGCCCCAGCATTTT. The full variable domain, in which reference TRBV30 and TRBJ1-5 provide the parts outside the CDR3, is SQTIHQWPATLVQPVGSPLSLECTVEGTSNPNLYWYRQAAGRGLQLLFYSVGIGQISSEVPQNLSASRPQDRQFILSSKKLLLSDSGFYLCAWSVSGSNQPQHFGDGTRLSIL.

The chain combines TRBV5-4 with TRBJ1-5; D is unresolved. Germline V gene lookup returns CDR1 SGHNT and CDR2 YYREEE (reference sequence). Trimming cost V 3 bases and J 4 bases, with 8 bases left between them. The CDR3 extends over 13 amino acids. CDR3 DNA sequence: TGTGCCAGCAGCTCAGATTCAAATCAGCCCCAGCATTTT. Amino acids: CASSSDSNQPQHF.

The CDR3 loop is CASSPPDTRSTDTQYF. The CDR3 bases are TGTGCCAGCTCACCACCGGACACCCGGAGCACAGATACGCAGTATTTT. This chain links TRBV18 with TRBJ2-3; possible D gene TRBD1, 5 bases. In germline, CDR1 is KGHSH, CDR2 LQKENI. CDR3 length: 16 residues. V was trimmed by 0 bases and J by 0 bases, leaving 10 bases between them.

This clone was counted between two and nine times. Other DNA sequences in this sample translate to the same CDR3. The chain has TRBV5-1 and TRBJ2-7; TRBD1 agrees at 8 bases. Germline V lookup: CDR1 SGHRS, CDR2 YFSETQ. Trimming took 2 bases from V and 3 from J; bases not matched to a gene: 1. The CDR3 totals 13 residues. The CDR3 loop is CASSFTGGYEQYF. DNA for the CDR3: TGCGCCAGCAGCTTTACAGGGGGCTACGAGCAGTACTTC.

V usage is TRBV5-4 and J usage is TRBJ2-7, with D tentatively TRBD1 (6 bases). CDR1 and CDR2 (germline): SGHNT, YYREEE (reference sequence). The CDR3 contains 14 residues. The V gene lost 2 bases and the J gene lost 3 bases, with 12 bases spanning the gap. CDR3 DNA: TGTGCCAGCAGCTTTACAGGGCAGTACTACGAGCAGTACTTC. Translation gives CASSFTGQYYEQYF. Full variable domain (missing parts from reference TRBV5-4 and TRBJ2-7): ETGVTQSPTHLIKTRGQQVTLRCSSQSGHNTVSWYQQALGQGPQFIFQYYREEENGRGNFPPRFSGLQFPNYSSELNVNALELDDSALYLCASSFTGQYYEQYFGPGTRLTVT.

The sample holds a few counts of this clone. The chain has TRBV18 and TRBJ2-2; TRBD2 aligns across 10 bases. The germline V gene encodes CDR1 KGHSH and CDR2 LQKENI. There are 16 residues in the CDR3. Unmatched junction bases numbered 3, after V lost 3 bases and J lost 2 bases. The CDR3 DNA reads TGTGCCAGCTCACCTAGGACTAGCGGCAACACCGGGGAGCTGTTTTTT. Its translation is CASSPRTSGNTGELFF.

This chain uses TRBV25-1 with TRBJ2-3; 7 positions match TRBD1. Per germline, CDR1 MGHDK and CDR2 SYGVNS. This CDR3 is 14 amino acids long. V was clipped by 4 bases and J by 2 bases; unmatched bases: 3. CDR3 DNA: TGTGCCAGCAGTGTGACAGGGTTCACAGATACGCAGTATTTT. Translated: CASSVTGFTDTQYF.

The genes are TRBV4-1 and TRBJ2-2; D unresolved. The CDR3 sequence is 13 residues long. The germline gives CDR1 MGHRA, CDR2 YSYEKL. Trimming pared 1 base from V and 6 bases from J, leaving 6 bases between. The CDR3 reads CASSQVQAGELFF. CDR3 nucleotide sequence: TGCGCCAGCAGCCAAGTGCAGGCCGGGGAGCTGTTTTTT.

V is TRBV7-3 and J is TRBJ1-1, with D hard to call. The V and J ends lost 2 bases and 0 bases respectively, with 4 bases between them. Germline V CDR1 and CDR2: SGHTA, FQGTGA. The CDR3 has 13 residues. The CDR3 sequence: CASSLYLNTEAFF. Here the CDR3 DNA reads TGTGCCAGCAGCTTATATTTGAACACTGAAGCTTTCTTT.

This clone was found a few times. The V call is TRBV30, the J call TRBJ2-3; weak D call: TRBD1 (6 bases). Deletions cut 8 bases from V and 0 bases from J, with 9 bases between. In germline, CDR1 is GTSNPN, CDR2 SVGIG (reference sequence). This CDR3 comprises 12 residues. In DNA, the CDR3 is TGTGCCACAGGGTGGAGCACAGATACGCAGTATTTT. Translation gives CATGWSTDTQYF.

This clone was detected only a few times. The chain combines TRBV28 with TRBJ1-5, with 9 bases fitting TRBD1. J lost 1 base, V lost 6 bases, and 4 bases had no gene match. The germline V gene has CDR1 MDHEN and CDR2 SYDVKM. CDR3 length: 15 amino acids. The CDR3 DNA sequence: TGTGCCAGCAGCGCTGGGACAGGGAGCAATCAGCCCCAGCATTTT. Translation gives CASSAGTGSNQPQHF.

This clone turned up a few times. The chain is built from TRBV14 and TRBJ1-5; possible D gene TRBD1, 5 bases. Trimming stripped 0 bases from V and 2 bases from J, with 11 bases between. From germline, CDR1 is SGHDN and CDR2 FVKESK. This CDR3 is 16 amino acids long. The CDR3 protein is CASSQDDSPRNQPQHF. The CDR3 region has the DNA TGTGCCAGCAGCCAAGACGACAGCCCGCGCAATCAGCCCCAGCATTTT.

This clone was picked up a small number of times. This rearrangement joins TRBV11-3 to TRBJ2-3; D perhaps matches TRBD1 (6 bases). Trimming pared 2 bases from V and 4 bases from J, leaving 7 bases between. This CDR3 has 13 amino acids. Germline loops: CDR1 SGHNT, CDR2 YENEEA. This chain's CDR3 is CASSLKGADTQYF. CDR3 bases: TGTGCCAGCAGCTTAAAGGGGGCAGATACGCAGTATTTT.

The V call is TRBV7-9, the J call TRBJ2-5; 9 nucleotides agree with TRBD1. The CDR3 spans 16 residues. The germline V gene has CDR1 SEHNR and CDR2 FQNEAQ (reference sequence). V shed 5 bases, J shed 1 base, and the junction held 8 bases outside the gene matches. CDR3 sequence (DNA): TGTGCCAGCAGCCGTCCCGGGACAGGGAGCCAAGAGACCCAGTACTTC. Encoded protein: CASSRPGTGSQETQYF.